Listed below are T cell receptor beta chains from one sample, sequenced in a study of post-analysis software for immune sequencing data. Via MiXCR, TCRdb re-called the PCR reads, giving one row per CDR3 protein. The sample shows under 650,000 distinct CDR3 sequences, about 40% of them seen only once. What was sequenced was blood. These receptors originate from a girl aged 10-17 years with multiple sclerosis. Both conserved end residues are part of each CDR3. A D gene is named only where the DNA matches it firmly. Clone sizes are given selectively: once, few, many, or a class where the clone is expanded.

d_gene	abundance	v_gene	j_gene	CDR3nt	CDR3aa
TRBD2	few	TRBV15	TRBJ2-1	TGTGCCACCAGCAGGGGCGGACTAGCGGGACCTTACAATGAGCAGTTCTTC	CATSRGGLAGPYNEQFF
.	few	TRBV4-1	TRBJ1-2	TGCGCCAGCAGCCAGGCAGGGGTCAACTATGGCTACACCTTC	CASSQAGVNYGYTF
.	.	TRBV25-1	TRBJ2-3	TGTGCCAGCAGTGAAGGGGTAGATACGCAGTATTTT	CASSEGVDTQYF
.	once	TRBV7-9	TRBJ2-1	TGTGCCAGCAGCAACCGGGACTCCTTTAACAATGGGCAGTTCTTC	CASSNRDSFNNGQFF
.	.	TRBV20-1	TRBJ1-2	TGCAGTGCTCCGGATATGAATGGCTACACCTTC	CSAPDMNGYTF
.	few	TRBV20-1	TRBJ2-1	TGCAGTGCGTACGGGGCTAATGAGCAGTTCTTC	CSAYGANEQFF
.	.	TRBV27	TRBJ1-2	TGTGCCAGCAGTTTATATGGGGACATCCGGGAGGGCTACACCTTC	CASSLYGDIREGYTF
TRBD1	.	TRBV7-9	TRBJ2-7	TGTGCCAGCAGCGCGAGACAGGGCCTTGGCGTATACGAGCAGTACTTC	CASSARQGLGVYEQYF
.	.	TRBV29-1	TRBJ2-1	TGCAGCGTTACTAGTCTTGGGACAACCTACTACAATGAGCAGTTCTTC	CSVTSLGTTYYNEQFF
TRBD1	.	TRBV5-1	TRBJ2-5	TGCGCCAGCAGCTTGGCAGGGACAGGGGAGAAGGCCCAGTACTTC	CASSLAGTGEKAQYF
TRBD2	.	TRBV29-1	TRBJ2-1	TGCAGCGTTGGATCAGGACTAGCAGTCGACAATGAGCAGTTCTTC	CSVGSGLAVDNEQFF
TRBD2	.	TRBV6-2/TRBV6-3	TRBJ2-7	TGTGCCAGCAGTTACGGGGCCTTTAGCGGGACGCTCACCTACGAGCAGTACTTC	CASSYGAFSGTLTYEQYF
TRBD1	.	TRBV4-1	TRBJ2-5	TGCGCCAGCAGCCAAGGACTTGGCAGGGGGCGAGAGACCCAGTACTTC	CASSQGLGRGRETQYF
TRBD1	few	TRBV7-9	TRBJ2-7	TGTGCCAGCAGCTCGACCCTTGGGACAGAGAGTCCCTACGAGCAGTACTTC	CASSSTLGTESPYEQYF
.	many	TRBV5-6	TRBJ2-7	TGTGCCAGCAGCTTCACGGCCGGCGAGCAGTACTTC	CASSFTAGEQYF
.	few	TRBV12-3/TRBV12-4	TRBJ2-4	TGTGCCAGCAGTTCCGGAGACAGGCGCGACCCGGACATTCAGTACTTC	CASSSGDRRDPDIQYF
.	few	TRBV12-3/TRBV12-4	TRBJ2-1	TGTGCCAGCAGTTTAGCGGACCTGAGGAATGAGCAGTTCTTC	CASSLADLRNEQFF
.	.	TRBV7-2	TRBJ2-3	TGTGCCAGCAGTCCGCGGGGCGGGGATACGCAGTATTTT	CASSPRGGDTQYF
TRBD2	.	TRBV28	TRBJ2-1	TGTGCCAGCAAAGGACTAGCGGGAGCAGGAAATGAGCAGTTCTTC	CASKGLAGAGNEQFF
.	many	TRBV5-1	TRBJ2-7	TGTGCCAGCAGCTTCGAGGGGCCCTACGAGCAGTACTTC	CASSFEGPYEQYF
TRBD1	few	TRBV20-1	TRBJ1-2	TGCAGTGCTCTCTCCGGGACAGAGGAGGGCTACACCTTC	CSALSGTEEGYTF
.	.	TRBV20-1	TRBJ1-4	TGCAGTGCTAGAGTCGGGACCGAAAAACGGTTTTTT	CSARVGTEKRFF
.	.	TRBV5-5	TRBJ2-1	TGTGCCAGCAGCTTGGCAGGTCCCGTATACAATGAGCAGTTCTTC	CASSLAGPVYNEQFF
TRBD1	few	TRBV7-9	TRBJ1-6	TGTGCCAGCAGCGACGCCGGGACAGGAGGTTCACCCCTCCACTTT	CASSDAGTGGSPLHF
.	few	TRBV19	TRBJ2-1	TGTGCCAGTAGTTCGAGGGGGGATGAGCAGTTCTTC	CASSSRGDEQFF
TRBD1	.	TRBV5-6	TRBJ1-5	TGTGCCAGCAGCTTGGGCCCGACAGGGAGCAATCAGCCCCAGCATTTT	CASSLGPTGSNQPQHF
.	few	TRBV2	TRBJ2-7	TGTGCCAGCAGTGAATACCTCTACGAGCAGTACTTC	CASSEYLYEQYF
.	.	TRBV5-1	TRBJ2-5	TGCGCCAGCAGCTGGGGGCAGATCCAAGAGACCCAGTACTTC	CASSWGQIQETQYF
TRBD1	.	TRBV14	TRBJ1-1	TGTGCCAGCCGGGACAGCCGGCAGAACACTGAAGCTTTCTTT	CASRDSRQNTEAFF
.	few	TRBV6-2/TRBV6-3	TRBJ2-1	TGTGCCATCCGAGAAGCAGGAGGGCTTGAGCAGTTCTTC	CAIREAGGLEQFF
.	few	TRBV4-1	TRBJ2-5	TGCGCCAGCAGCTCCCGATCAGGAGGGGGGACCCAGTACTTC	CASSSRSGGGTQYF
.	.	TRBV12-3/TRBV12-4	TRBJ1-1	TGTGCCAGTTCAGCGTTACAGGGGAACACTGAAGCTTTCTTT	CASSALQGNTEAFF
TRBD1	.	TRBV3-1	TRBJ2-2	TGTGCCAGCAGCCGACCCGGGACAGACACCGGGGAGCTGTTTTTT	CASSRPGTDTGELFF
TRBD1	.	TRBV27	TRBJ2-3	TGTGCCAGCAGTCGACAGGGTCAGACCACAGATACGCAGTATTTT	CASSRQGQTTDTQYF
.	few	TRBV6-5	TRBJ1-4	TGTGCCAGCAGCTACCTTAAGAATGAAAAACTGTTTTTT	CASSYLKNEKLFF
TRBD2	few	TRBV12-3/TRBV12-4	TRBJ2-1	TGTGCCAGCAGGCCGGGACTAGCGAATGAGCAGTTCTTC	CASRPGLANEQFF
.	.	TRBV5-1	TRBJ1-5	TGCGCCAGATCAGCCAGGAAAAGCAATCAGCCCCAGCATTTT	CARSARKSNQPQHF
.	once	TRBV5-6	TRBJ2-7	TGTGCCAGCGGGAGGGGGCTGAGCTCCTACGAGCAGTACTTC	CASGRGLSSYEQYF
.	.	TRBV12-3/TRBV12-4	TRBJ2-6	TGTGCCAGCGGCGGGACATTTGGGGCCAACGTCCGGACTTTC	CASGGTFGANVRTF
.	.	TRBV9	TRBJ1-5	TGTGCCAGCAGCGCCCGGGACACAAATCAGCCCCAGCATTTT	CASSARDTNQPQHF
.	few	TRBV29-1	TRBJ1-1	TGCAGCGTTGAAGTTGTAGGGTCGAGGGGAGCTTTCTTT	CSVEVVGSRGAFF
.	few	TRBV5-1	TRBJ2-7	TGCGCCAGCAGCTCGGAAGGGATCGAGCAGTACTTC	CASSSEGIEQYF
.	few	TRBV7-9	TRBJ1-5	TGTGCCAGCAGCTCAGGACAGAGTGATCAGCCCCAGCATTTT	CASSSGQSDQPQHF
TRBD2	once	TRBV5-1	TRBJ2-3	TGCGCCAGCAGCTTGTCGGCGGGGGGTTCAGGAGATACGCAGTATTTT	CASSLSAGGSGDTQYF
.	.	TRBV20-1	TRBJ2-1	TGCAGTGCTAGAGAAGTTATTGAGCAGTTCTTC	CSAREVIEQFF
TRBD2	few	TRBV5-1	TRBJ2-3	TGCGCCAGCACCGGCGGGGGGGCACTGGATTCGGATACGCAGTATTTT	CASTGGGALDSDTQYF
.	.	TRBV10-3	TRBJ2-6	TGTGCCATCAGTCCAAGGGGGGAATCTGGGGCCAACGTCCGGACTTTC	CAISPRGESGANVRTF
.	many	TRBV29-1	TRBJ2-7	TGCAGCGCCGGTGAGGTAGTCGAGCAGTACTTC	CSAGEVVEQYF
.	.	TRBV20-1	TRBJ1-5	TGCAGTGCTAGAGAGGAGTTCCAGCATTTT	CSAREEFQHF
.	.	TRBV7-9	TRBJ2-5	TGTGCCAGCAGCCCCTGGGGATCCCAAGAGACCCAGTACTTC	CASSPWGSQETQYF
TRBD1	.	TRBV15	TRBJ2-2	TGTGCCACCAGCAGGGCTACGGGACAGGACTCCACCGGGGAGCTGTTTTTT	CATSRATGQDSTGELFF
TRBD2	few	TRBV9	TRBJ2-3	TGTGCCAGCAGCGTAGAACTAGCGGGGGGCACAGATACGCAGTATTTT	CASSVELAGGTDTQYF
.	.	TRBV7-8	TRBJ2-4	TGTGCCAGCAGCTTAGAAACAGGGTCGATAGCCAAAAACATTCAGTACTTC	CASSLETGSIAKNIQYF
.	.	TRBV28	TRBJ2-7	TGTGCCAGCAGTTTCTACCATTTGGGGAGCTCCTACGAGCAGTACTTC	CASSFYHLGSSYEQYF
.	.	TRBV5-1	TRBJ2-7	TGCGCCAGCGGAACAGGAGCCTCCGAGCAGTACTTC	CASGTGASEQYF
.	.	TRBV29-1	TRBJ2-1	TGCAGCGTTGAAATCGGACCCTCCTTGACGTTCTTC	CSVEIGPSLTFF
TRBD2	.	TRBV7-3	TRBJ2-3	TGTGCCAGCAGCCGGGGACTAGCGGGGGACCGAAGCACAGATACGCAGTATTTT	CASSRGLAGDRSTDTQYF
.	many	TRBV10-3	TRBJ2-7	TGTGCCATCAGCACCGACGCCGACGAGCAGTACTTC	CAISTDADEQYF
.	.	TRBV20-1	TRBJ2-3	TGCAGTGCCCCCGCAGGGGGGAGGGATACGCAGTATTTT	CSAPAGGRDTQYF
.	.	TRBV29-1	TRBJ2-7	TGCAGCGTTGGTAGGGACATCTCCTACGAGCAGTACTTC	CSVGRDISYEQYF